This TCR beta chain originates from a study of PD-L1 blockade in urothelial cancer. Study-level findings and limits: Lower pretreatment blood TCR clonality, under the median, predicted better survival, researchers reported.

Time point of the sample: peripheral blood 6 weeks after treatment start. Samples spanned pretreatment and treatment, with 1 to 8 time points per patient. This CDR3 comprises 15 residues. V was pared by 4 bases and J by 1 base, with 13 bases between. Germline CDR1 reads SGHAT; CDR2 reads FQNNGV. Worth noting for this clone: Its antigen is unknown.

Synthetic spike-ins, TCR analog templates, were added into each PCR. The repertoire was sequenced with immunoSEQ multiplex PCR; TCRdb's copy has only in-frame clones and lacks some. The sample gives roughly 24,000 clones, approximately 89% of which show up once; around 11% is in the top ten. The rearrangement links TRBV11-2 to TRBJ1-1; tentative D call: TRBD1 (5 bases). This clonotype was sampled from a woman aged 55-69 years with urothelial cancer. The sample was PBMCs, taken around atezolizumab (anti-PD-L1) treatment. CDR3 in amino acids: CASSSMGGWNTEAFF. The CDR3, as DNA: TGTGCCAGCAGCTCTATGGGGGGGTGGAACACTGAAGCTTTCTTT.